The sequence of this T cell receptor beta chain was determined in a study of blood T cell repertoires in COVID-19. The germline CDR1 and CDR2 sequences are KGHDR and SFDVKD. The CDR3 spans 13 residues. Trimming removed 3 bases at V and 7 bases at J, with 11 bases between. The method was immunoSEQ multiplex PCR; TCRdb's version includes in-frame clones alone and lacks a portion of them. Of under 250,000 clones listed, around 83% are singletons. The chain has TRBV24-1 and TRBJ1-2; D is possibly TRBD1 (6 bases). The clonotype comes from a man older than 75 with acute or convalescent COVID-19. The sequencing sample was made of peripheral blood. Written as DNA, the CDR3 is TGTGCCACCAGTGATCGAGGGGGAATTGGCTACACCTTC. Translating it yields CATSDRGGIGYTF.